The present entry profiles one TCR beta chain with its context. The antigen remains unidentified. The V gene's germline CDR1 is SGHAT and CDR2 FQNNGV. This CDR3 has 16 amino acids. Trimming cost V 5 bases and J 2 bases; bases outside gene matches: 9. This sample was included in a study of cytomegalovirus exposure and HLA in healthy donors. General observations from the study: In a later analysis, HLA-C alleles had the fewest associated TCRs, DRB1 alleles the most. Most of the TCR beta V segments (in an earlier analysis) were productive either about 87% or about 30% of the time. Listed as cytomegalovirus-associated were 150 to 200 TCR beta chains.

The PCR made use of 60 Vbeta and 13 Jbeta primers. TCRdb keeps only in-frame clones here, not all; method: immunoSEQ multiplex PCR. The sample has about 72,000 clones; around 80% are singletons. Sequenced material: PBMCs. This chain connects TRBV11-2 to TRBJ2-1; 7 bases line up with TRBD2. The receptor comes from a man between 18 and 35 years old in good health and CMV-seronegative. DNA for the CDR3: TGTGCCAGCAGCACCCTTGGGGGAGGGCCCTACAATGAGCAGTTCTTC. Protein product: CASSTLGGGPYNEQFF.